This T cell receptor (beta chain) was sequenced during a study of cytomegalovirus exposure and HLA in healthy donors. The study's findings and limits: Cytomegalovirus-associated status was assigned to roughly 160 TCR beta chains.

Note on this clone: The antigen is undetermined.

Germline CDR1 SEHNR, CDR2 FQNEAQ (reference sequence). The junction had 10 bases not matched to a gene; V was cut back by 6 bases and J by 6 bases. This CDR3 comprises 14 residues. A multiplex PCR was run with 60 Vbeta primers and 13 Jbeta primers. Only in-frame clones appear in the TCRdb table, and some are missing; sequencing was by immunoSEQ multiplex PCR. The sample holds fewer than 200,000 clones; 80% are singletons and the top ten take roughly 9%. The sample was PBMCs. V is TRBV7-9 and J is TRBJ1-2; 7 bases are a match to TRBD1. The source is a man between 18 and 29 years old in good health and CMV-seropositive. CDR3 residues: CASRIDREVDGYTF. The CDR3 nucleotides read TGTGCCAGCAGGATCGACAGGGAGGTCGATGGCTACACCTTC.